The next 25 T cell receptor beta chains were all read from a single sample in a study of shared clonotypes between healthy human individuals. Repertoires were generated with immunoSEQ multiplex PCR, while TCRdb's copy carries only in-frame clones and drops some. The sample has some 2 million clones, 85% to 95% seen once. Sequencing was performed on naive CD4+ T cells sorted from blood. As for subset: CD45RA+ positively selected. The source of these receptors is a man aged 18 to 29 in good health.

This clone showed up just once. Here the CDR3 DNA reads TGTGCCTGGAGTGTTTGGGGTGGGGGAACCTACGAGCAGTACTTC. It yields the protein CAWSVWGGGTYEQYF. J is TRBJ2-7 and V is TRBV30, with D perhaps matching TRBD1 or TRBD2 (5 bases each). V lost 0 bases, J lost 2 bases, and 14 bases lay in between. CDR1 and CDR2 from the germline V gene are GTSNPN and SVGIG (reference sequence). The CDR3 consists of 15 residues.

This chain joins TRBV28 and TRBJ2-3; D unclear. Germline lookup yields CDR1 MDHEN and CDR2 SYDVKM. There are 12 residues in the CDR3. The V end was cut by 5 bases, the J end by 8 bases, with 11 bases between. The CDR3, as DNA: TGTGCCAGCAGTCCCCCGGTTGTTACGCAGTATTTT. Amino acids: CASSPPVVTQYF.

The CDR3 region is CASSIGGDSGYTF. The CDR3 region has the DNA TGTGCCAGTAGTATAGGCGGGGACTCCGGCTACACCTTC. V usage is TRBV19 and J usage is TRBJ1-2; maybe TRBD1 (5 bases). V was pared by 1 base and J by 8 bases, with 11 bases between. The length of the CDR3 is 13 residues. CDR1 and CDR2 (germline): LNHDA, SQIVND (reference sequence).

This clone came up once. This CDR3 reads CARTRDRAYEQYF. The CDR3 region has the DNA TGTGCCAGGACGAGGGACAGAGCCTACGAGCAGTACTTC. The chain couples TRBV27 to TRBJ2-7; 7 bases map to TRBD1. Germline-derived CDR1 and CDR2 are MNHEY and SMNVEV (reference sequence). The CDR3 is made up of 13 amino acids. With 9 bases clipped from V and 2 bases from J, the junction kept 7 bases outside the gene matches.

The genes are TRBV11-2 and TRBJ2-3; 7 bases align to TRBD1. Losses at the gene ends were 2 bases for V and 2 bases for J; bases not matched to a gene: 4. CDR1 and CDR2 (germline): SGHAT, FQNNGV. CDR3 size: 15 residues. The CDR3 DNA reads as TGTGCCAGCAGCTTACAGGGGGTTCCCACAGATACGCAGTATTTT. It is translated as CASSLQGVPTDTQYF. Full variable domain (outside the CDR3, taken from reference TRBV11-2 and TRBJ2-3): EAGVAQSPRYKIIEKRQSVAFWCNPISGHATLYWYQQILGQGPKLLIQFQNNGVVDDSQLPKDRFSAERLKGVDSTLKIQPAKLEDSAVYLCASSLQGVPTDTQYFGPGTRLTVL.

The genes are TRBV5-1 and TRBJ2-3, with no clear D. Trimming shortened V by 5 bases and J by 2 bases, and 12 bases separated the two germline ends. The CDR3 consists of 14 residues. Germline V lookup: CDR1 SGHRS, CDR2 YFSETQ. Written as DNA, the CDR3 is TGCGCCAGCAGGGCTGGGGTCTCCACAGATACGCAGTATTTT. Residues: CASRAGVSTDTQYF.

This sequence joins TRBV6-6 and TRBJ2-3; D might be TRBD2 (7 bases). Trimming left V 6 bases short and J 4 bases short, with 20 bases between. The CDR3 is 16 amino acids. Germline assignment: CDR1 MNHNY and CDR2 SVGAGI (reference sequence). The CDR3 protein is CASSRPVAGAADTQYF. CDR3 DNA sequence: TGTGCCAGCAGCCGCCCTGTTGCGGGGGCCGCAGATACGCAGTATTTT.

The chain has TRBV5-1 and TRBJ1-1, with D uncertain. V was pared by 4 bases and J by 1 base, with 23 bases between. CDR1 is SGHRS and CDR2 is YFSETQ in the germline V gene. The CDR3 has 18 residues. CDR3 nucleotides: TGCGCCAGCAGCAGCCGTGGCTGGGTTGGGTCTGCGAACACTGAAGCTTTCTTT. This gives the protein CASSSRGWVGSANTEAFF.

This chain links TRBV11-2 with TRBJ1-1; TRBD1 matches at 7 bases. The CDR3 sequence is 16 residues long. Losses at the gene ends were 1 base for V and 0 bases for J; bases not matched to a gene: 5. Germline CDR1 SGHAT, CDR2 FQNNGV. The CDR3 DNA sequence: TGTGCCAGCAGCTTAGGGGGACAGATTATGAACACTGAAGCTTTCTTT. Amino acids: CASSLGGQIMNTEAFF.

The rearrangement links TRBV2 to TRBJ2-3, with 9 bases aligning to TRBD2. This CDR3 spans 20 amino acids. Germline V gene sequence: CDR1 SNHLY, CDR2 FYNNEI. V trimming: 2 bases; J trimming: 2 bases; junction bases outside the gene matches: 17. The CDR3 DNA sequence: TGTGCCAGCAGTGAAACCCCCCTGCGGGAGGGCAGAAAGTACACAGATACGCAGTATTTT. This sequence encodes CASSETPLREGRKYTDTQYF. Variable domain in full (rest from reference TRBV2 and TRBJ2-3): EPEVTQTPSHQVTQMGQEVILRCVPISNHLYFYWYRQILGQKVEFLVSFYNNEISEKSEIFDDQFSVERPDGSNFTLKIRSTKLEDSAMYFCASSETPLREGRKYTDTQYFGPGTRLTVL.

The rearrangement joins TRBV28 to TRBJ1-5; D gene ambiguous. This CDR3 is built from 16 residues. The germline V gene has CDR1 MDHEN and CDR2 SYDVKM. The V end lost 6 bases, the J end lost 0 bases, and 15 bases lay between the germline ends. The CDR3 spells CASRATPGSSNQPQHF. DNA of the CDR3: TGTGCCAGCAGGGCTACTCCCGGGAGTAGCAATCAGCCCCAGCATTTT.

Only one count was recorded for this clone. The chain uses TRBV10-3 and TRBJ1-3; 7 nucleotides agree with TRBD1. This CDR3 spans 16 amino acids. Germline loops: CDR1 ENHRY, CDR2 SYGVKD. V lost 6 bases to trimming and J lost 0 bases; unmatched junction nucleotides: 8. CDR3 protein: CAISPTGKGSGNTIYF. The CDR3 DNA follows: TGTGCCATCAGCCCGACAGGGAAGGGCTCTGGAAACACCATATATTTT.

This clone has just one count. Other DNA sequences in the sample encode the same CDR3. The chain joins TRBV6-5 to TRBJ2-7, with 7 nucleotides matching TRBD1. CDR1 and CDR2 (germline): MNHEY, SVGAGI. The CDR3 is 14 residues long. V dropped 2 bases and J dropped 2; count of bases not matched to a gene: 3. The CDR3 bases are TGTGCCAGCAGTTACGGGACAGCCACCTACGAGCAGTACTTC. This translates into CASSYGTATYEQYF.

This chain uses TRBV2 with TRBJ2-2, with D possibly being TRBD1 or TRBD2 (5 bases each). This CDR3 is 11 amino acids long. V shed 6 bases and J shed 7 bases, with 6 bases lying between them. Germline V lookup: CDR1 SNHLY, CDR2 FYNNEI. CDR3 sequence reads: CASRGDGELFF. In nucleotides, the CDR3 is TGTGCCAGCAGGGGGGACGGGGAGCTGTTTTTT.

J is TRBJ2-5 and V is TRBV30; possible D gene TRBD1, 5 bases. This CDR3 spans 15 amino acids. V shed 3 bases and J shed 0 bases, with 14 bases lying between them. The V gene's germline CDR1 is GTSNPN and CDR2 SVGIG (reference sequence). The CDR3 here is CAWSPDTWYQETQYF. In nucleotides, the CDR3 is TGTGCCTGGAGCCCGGACACCTGGTACCAAGAGACCCAGTACTTC.

The count of this clone is one. The chain joins TRBV28 to TRBJ2-1; the match to TRBD2 covers 11 bases. CDR1 is MDHEN and CDR2 is SYDVKM in the germline V gene. This CDR3 comprises 14 residues. Germline trimming cut 7 bases from V and 6 bases from J; bases unmatched to any gene: 5. CDR3 region: CASTHSGGANEQFF. As DNA, the CDR3 is TGTGCCAGCACCCATAGCGGGGGGGCCAATGAGCAGTTCTTC. The whole variable domain, remainder taken from reference TRBV28 and TRBJ2-1, is DVKVTQSSRYLVKRTGEKVFLECVQDMDHENMFWYRQDPGLGLRLIYFSYDVKMKEKGDIPEGYSVSREKKERFSLILESASTNQTSMYLCASTHSGGANEQFFGPGTRLTVL.

This sequence joins TRBV5-6 and TRBJ1-2, with D perhaps TRBD1 (5 bases). The CDR3 has 15 residues. V was cut by 0 bases and J by 3 bases, with 12 bases left in between. Germline V gives CDR1 SGHDT, CDR2 YYEEEE. The CDR3, as DNA: TGTGCCAGCAGCTTGGTTGGCAGGGACCACTATGGCTACACCTTC. Amino acid sequence: CASSLVGRDHYGYTF.

The chain is built from TRBV4-3 and TRBJ2-6, with no clear D. Trimming cost V 11 bases and J 1 base, with 12 bases left between them. The CDR3 sequence is 14 residues long. Germline CDR1 LGHNA, CDR2 YSLEER. The CDR3 bases are TGCGCCGGGCGACTCGGATCTGGGGCCAACGTCCTGACTTTC. Translating it yields CAGRLGSGANVLTF.

As regards this clone: The identical CDR3 is also encoded by other nucleotide sequences in the sample. The rearrangement links TRBV18 to TRBJ2-5; no clear D gene. This CDR3 spans 14 amino acids. Looked up from germline, CDR1 is KGHSH and CDR2 is LQKENI. Between the trimmed V and J ends, which lost 1 base and 1 base, there was a span of 7 bases. CDR3 amino acids: CASSPLPAQETQYF. The CDR3 coding sequence is TGTGCCAGCTCACCACTCCCGGCCCAAGAGACCCAGTACTTC. The full variable domain, its missing parts supplied by reference TRBV18 and TRBJ2-5, is NAGVMQNPRHLVRRRGQEARLRCSPMKGHSHVYWYRQLPEEGLKFMVYLQKENIIDESGMPKERFSAEFPKEGPSILRIQQVVRGDSAAYFCASSPLPAQETQYFGPGTRLLVL.

The chain combines TRBV12-2 with TRBJ2-7; TRBD2, as called in the table, went unchecked against the DNA. TRBV12-2 is designated a pseudogene. The CDR3 length is 19 residues. CDR3 residues: CASRLVVAGVKLNRYEQYF. In DNA, the CDR3 is TGTGCAAGTCGCTTAGTCGTAGCGGGTGTAAAACTTAATCGCTACGAGCAGTACTTC.

Remarks on this clone: At one end, the junction sequence differs from germline, possibly due to a read error. V usage is TRBV6-6 and J usage is TRBJ2-7, with 9 nucleotides matching TRBD1. The CDR3 sequence is 15 residues long. The germline V gene has CDR1 MNHNY and CDR2 SVGAGI (reference sequence). The CDR3 region has the DNA TGTGCCATCAGTGACGGGACAGGGAAATCCTACGAGCAGTACTTC. It encodes CAISDGTGKSYEQYF.

This chain uses TRBV5-1 with TRBJ1-2, with a tentative D call TRBD1 (5 bases). Trimming pared 3 bases from V and 6 bases from J, leaving 21 bases between. Germline values: CDR1 SGHRS, CDR2 YFSETQ. This CDR3 region has 16 residues. CDR3 coding DNA: TGCGCCAGCAGCTCCGCCGCGGGGGGGACTCTCAATGGCTACACCTTC. Its translation is CASSSAAGGTLNGYTF.

This clone was seen repeatedly, ten times or more. The rearrangement uses TRBV5-4 and TRBJ1-1; D unresolved. This CDR3 region has 13 residues. Per the germline V gene, CDR1 is SGHNT and CDR2 is YYREEE (reference sequence). Trimming stripped 2 bases from V and 0 bases from J, with 5 bases between. Here the CDR3 reads CASSFQLNTEAFF. DNA of the CDR3: TGTGCCAGCAGCTTCCAGTTGAACACTGAAGCTTTCTTT.

The count of this clone is one. The rearrangement joins TRBV6-5 to TRBJ1-6, with 9 bases aligning to TRBD1. Germline values: CDR1 MNHEY, CDR2 SVGAGI. The CDR3 spans 15 residues. The V segment lost 5 bases and the J segment 7 bases; nucleotides outside the gene matches: 6. The CDR3 is CASSPQGAINSPLHF. In DNA form, the CDR3 reads TGTGCCAGCAGTCCACAGGGGGCGATAAATTCACCCCTCCACTTT.

V usage is TRBV7-9 and J usage is TRBJ1-3; unclear D gene. Between the trimmed V and J ends, which lost 2 bases and 2 bases, there was a span of 10 bases. Per the germline V gene, CDR1 is SEHNR and CDR2 is FQNEAQ (reference sequence). CDR3 length: 15 residues. In DNA form, the CDR3 reads TGTGCCAGCAGCTTAAAGTCCCCAGCTGGAAACACCATATATTTT. Translation: CASSLKSPAGNTIYF.